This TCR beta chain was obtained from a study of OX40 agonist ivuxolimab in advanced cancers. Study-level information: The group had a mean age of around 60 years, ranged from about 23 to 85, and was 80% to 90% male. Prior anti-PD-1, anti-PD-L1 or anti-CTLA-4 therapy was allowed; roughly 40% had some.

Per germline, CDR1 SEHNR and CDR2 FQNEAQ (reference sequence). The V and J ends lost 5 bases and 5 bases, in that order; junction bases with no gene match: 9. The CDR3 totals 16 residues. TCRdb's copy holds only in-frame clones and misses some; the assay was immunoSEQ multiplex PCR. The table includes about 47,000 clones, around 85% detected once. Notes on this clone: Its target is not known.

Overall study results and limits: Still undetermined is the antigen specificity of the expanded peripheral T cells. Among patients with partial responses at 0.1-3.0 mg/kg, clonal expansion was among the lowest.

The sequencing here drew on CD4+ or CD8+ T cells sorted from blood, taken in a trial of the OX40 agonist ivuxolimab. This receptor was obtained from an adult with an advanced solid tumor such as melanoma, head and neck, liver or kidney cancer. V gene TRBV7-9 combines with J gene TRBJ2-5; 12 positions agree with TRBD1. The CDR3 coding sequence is TGTGCCAGCAGCCCTCCGGGACAGGGGGCGAGGGAGACCCAGTACTTC. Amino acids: CASSPPGQGARETQYF.